The text below deals with one T cell receptor (beta chain). V shed 2 bases and J shed 1 base, with 5 bases lying between them. The V gene's germline CDR1 is MNHEY and CDR2 SMNVEV (reference sequence). The CDR3 has 13 amino acids. This sample is drawn from a study of T cell changes during pregnancy in multiple sclerosis. TCRdb's table, derived via immunoSEQ multiplex PCR, lists solely in-frame clones and lacks some. The sample carries some 64,000 clones, 80% to 95% recorded once. This sample comprised peripheral blood, obtained in the second trimester of pregnancy. The chain recombines TRBV27 with TRBJ1-1, with a weak D call TRBD1 (5 bases). This receptor was obtained from a female donor in good health, enrolled as a control in a pregnancy study. The chain's CDR3 is CASSLRGNTEAFF. The CDR3 DNA is TGTGCCAGCAGTTTAAGGGGGAACACTGAAGCTTTCTTT.